Given below is one T cell receptor beta chain in context. The target antigen is unknown. These data originate in a study of cytomegalovirus exposure and HLA in healthy donors. Across the study: Tens of millions of unique TCRs, all from HLA-typed donors, were included in an early release of the data.

Study-wide results and caveats: Excluded were some V segments that proved indistinguishable, including TRBV6-2 and TRBV6-3.

Trimming shortened V by 0 bases and J by 8 bases, and 13 bases separated the two germline ends. The CDR3 consists of 14 residues. Looked up from germline, CDR1 is MNHEY and CDR2 is SMNVEV (reference sequence). Amplification used 60 Vbeta primers and 13 Jbeta primers. TCRdb's table, derived via immunoSEQ multiplex PCR, lists solely in-frame clones and lacks some. The sample totals around 75,000 clones. This receptor was obtained from a man aged 45-65 years in good health and CMV-seropositive. This sequence joins TRBV27 and TRBJ1-1; D is perhaps TRBD1 (6 bases). Sequencing input: PBMCs. CDR3 sequence (DNA): TGTGCCAGCAGTTTATCGGGGACACCTAGAGAAGCTTTCTTT. This gives the protein CASSLSGTPREAFF.